Below, 29 T cell receptor beta chains from the same sample are listed, as sequenced in a study of radiotherapy plus CTLA-4 blockade in lung cancer. TCRdb's copy holds only in-frame clones and misses some; the assay was immunoSEQ multiplex PCR. The profile shows more than 55,000 clones, more than 60% of them singletons. This specimen consisted of peripheral blood, obtained from a patient treated with radiotherapy plus ipilimumab. All receptors come from a human donor with non-small cell lung cancer who had a partial response to radiotherapy plus ipilimumab.

The V call is TRBV12-5, the J call TRBJ1-2; tentative D call: TRBD1 (5 bases). The CDR3 is 13 amino acids. The germline V gene has CDR1 LGHNT and CDR2 FRNRAP. V lost 6 bases, J lost 4 bases, and 12 bases lay in between. The CDR3: CASGETVGYGYTF. CDR3 bases: TGTGCTAGTGGAGAGACAGTAGGCTATGGCTACACCTTC.

This clone has a handful of counts. CDR3 in DNA: TGTGCCAGCAGCCGCGACTGGGATTCACCCCTCCACTTT. As protein: CASSRDWDSPLHF. The chain employs TRBV28 and TRBJ1-6; D gene uncertain. V was clipped by 6 bases and J by 8 bases, with 11 bases between them. Germline-derived CDR1 and CDR2 are MDHEN and SYDVKM. The CDR3 spans 13 residues.

This clone was seen a handful of times. The gene calls are TRBV2 and TRBJ2-7; 9 nucleotides line up with TRBD1. CDR3 length: 15 residues. Looked up from germline, CDR1 is SNHLY and CDR2 is FYNNEI. V lost 5 bases, J lost 0 bases, and 5 bases stayed unmatched. This CDR3 reads CASSRQGGTSYEQYF. CDR3 coding DNA: TGTGCCAGCAGTCGACAGGGGGGGACCTCCTACGAGCAGTACTTC.

The chain combines TRBV7-6 with TRBJ1-4; no clear D. The CDR3 totals 13 residues. The V gene lost 1 base and the J gene lost 8 bases, with 8 bases spanning the gap. CDR1 SGHVS and CDR2 FNYEAQ come from the germline V gene. CDR3 DNA: TGTGCCAGCAGCTTAGGAAATCGGGAAAAACTGTTTTTT. This sequence encodes CASSLGNREKLFF.

Only a few counts were recorded for this clone. This chain connects TRBV5-6 to TRBJ2-1, with TRBD1 matching over 8 bases. Germline V gene lookup returns CDR1 SGHDT and CDR2 YYEEEE. Germline trimming cut 4 bases from V and 15 bases from J; bases unmatched to any gene: 15. This CDR3 region has 14 residues. The chain's CDR3 is CASSRWSGQGARFF. For the CDR3, the DNA is TGTGCCAGCAGCCGATGGTCGGGGCAGGGGGCGCGGTTCTTC.

The gene calls are TRBV6-1 and TRBJ2-5; no firm D call. The CDR3 totals 14 residues. V lost 5 bases to trimming and J lost 7 bases, with 17 bases between them. Germline V gene sequence: CDR1 MNHNS, CDR2 SASEGT. As DNA, the CDR3 is TGTGCCAGCAGTCCCACCGGAGAAGTAGGGACCCAGTACTTC. Translated, it gives CASSPTGEVGTQYF.

This clone has more than one count but fewer than ten. J is TRBJ2-3 and V is TRBV9; unclear D gene. The V end was cut by 0 bases, the J end by 2 bases, with 7 bases between. The CDR3 consists of 14 residues. Germline CDR1 and CDR2: SGDLS and YYNGEE. CDR3 residues: CASSVAGSTDTQYF. The CDR3 DNA is TGTGCCAGCAGCGTAGCTGGCTCCACAGATACGCAGTATTTT.

The V call is TRBV2, the J call TRBJ2-1; 10 positions match TRBD1. Per the germline V gene, CDR1 is SNHLY and CDR2 is FYNNEI. The CDR3 consists of 14 residues. V lost 6 bases to trimming and J lost 7 bases; unmatched junction nucleotides: 6. CDR3 sequence: CASSDRGRSNEQFF. The CDR3, as DNA: TGTGCCAGCAGCGACAGGGGGCGGTCGAATGAGCAGTTCTTC.

The V call is TRBV5-3, the J call TRBJ2-3, with 8 positions matching TRBD2. TRBV5-3 is an ORF, and what it does is uncertain. V shed 6 bases, J shed 1 base, and the junction held 4 bases outside the gene matches. The CDR3 is 14 residues long. The CDR3 region has the DNA TGTGCCAGAACGGGGGGGTTACGCACAGATACGCAGTATTTT. Protein: CARTGGLRTDTQYF.

The chain has TRBV5-1 and TRBJ2-7; TRBD1 matches at 9 bases. V dropped 0 bases and J dropped 5; count of bases not matched to a gene: 6. The CDR3 loop spans 15 amino acids. CDR1 is SGHRS and CDR2 is YFSETQ in the germline V gene. CDR3 protein: CASSLGDRVPDEQYF. Written as DNA, the CDR3 is TGCGCCAGCAGCTTGGGGGACAGGGTACCGGACGAGCAGTACTTC. The whole variable domain, remainder taken from reference TRBV5-1 and TRBJ2-7, is KAGVTQTPRYLIKTRGQQVTLSCSPISGHRSVSWYQQTPGQGLQFLFEYFSETQRNKGNFPGRFSGRQFSNSRSEMNVSTLELGDSALYLCASSLGDRVPDEQYFGPGTRLTVT.

This chain joins TRBV18 and TRBJ1-2, with D hard to call. Germline V gene data show CDR1 as KGHSH and CDR2 as LQKENI. The CDR3 spans 14 residues. The V gene lost 2 bases and the J gene lost 0 bases, with 7 bases spanning the gap. Written as DNA, the CDR3 is TGTGCCAGCTCACCAGTAGACTCTAACTATGGCTACACCTTC. Translating it yields CASSPVDSNYGYTF.

The chain employs TRBV29-1 and TRBJ2-7; 9 bases are a match to TRBD1. The CDR3 is made up of 15 amino acids. J was trimmed by 0 bases and V by 5 bases; bases with no gene match: 8. Germline values: CDR1 SQVTM, CDR2 ANQGSEA. Here the CDR3 reads CSVYAGTGSSYEQYF. DNA for the CDR3: TGCAGCGTTTACGCCGGGACAGGGAGCTCCTACGAGCAGTACTTC.

J is TRBJ1-2 and V is TRBV29-1; tentatively, D is TRBD1 (5 bases). Deletions cut 0 bases from V and 4 bases from J, with 15 bases between. Per germline, CDR1 SQVTM and CDR2 ANQGSEA. CDR3 length: 15 amino acids. The CDR3 is CSVEEPRGGFYGYTF. CDR3 DNA: TGCAGCGTTGAAGAGCCGCGGGGGGGGTTCTATGGCTACACCTTC.

This clone was counted once. The chain uses TRBV7-8 and TRBJ2-3; D perhaps matches TRBD2 (6 bases). Germline V CDR1 and CDR2: SGHVS, FQNEAQ. CDR3 length: 15 residues. V shed 1 base and J shed 8 bases, with 16 bases lying between them. CDR3 sequence (DNA): TGTGCCAGCAGCTTAGTGGAGCGGGCTGTGGGTACGCAGTATTTT. This translates into CASSLVERAVGTQYF.

V usage is TRBV29-1 and J usage is TRBJ2-7, with 8 nucleotides matching TRBD1. Germline assignment: CDR1 SQVTM and CDR2 ANQGSEA. With 6 bases clipped from V and 0 bases from J, the junction kept 4 bases outside the gene matches. The CDR3 spans 13 residues. CDR3 nucleotides: TGCAGCGTCGGACAGGGAAGCTCCTACGAGCAGTACTTC. This encodes CSVGQGSSYEQYF.

The rearrangement joins TRBV19 to TRBJ2-7, with 7 bases lining up with TRBD1. The CDR3 sequence is 14 residues long. Germline V gene sequence: CDR1 LNHDA, CDR2 SQIVND (reference sequence). V shed 6 bases, J shed 3 bases, and the junction held 8 bases outside the gene matches. The CDR3 sequence is CASSLDRAHYEQYF. The CDR3 DNA sequence: TGTGCCAGTAGCCTCGACAGGGCCCACTACGAGCAGTACTTC. Filled out from reference TRBV19 and TRBJ2-7, the complete variable domain reads DGGITQSPKYLFRKEGQNVTLSCEQNLNHDAMYWYRQDPGQGLRLIYYSQIVNDFQKGDIAEGYSVSREKKESFPLTVTSAQKNPTAFYLCASSLDRAHYEQYFGPGTRLTVT.

The chain couples TRBV6-1 to TRBJ2-1; no clear D. Germline lookup yields CDR1 MNHNS and CDR2 SASEGT. The V gene lost 2 bases and the J gene lost 6 bases, with 17 bases spanning the gap. The CDR3 totals 16 residues. CDR3 coding DNA: TGTGCCAGCAGTGAAAATATGGGCAGACGCTCCAATGAGCAGTTCTTC. Protein product: CASSENMGRRSNEQFF.

The genes are TRBV7-3 and TRBJ2-7; 14 bases match TRBD2. In germline, CDR1 is SGHTA, CDR2 FQGTGA. The CDR3 loop spans 19 amino acids. V lost 5 bases, J lost 2 bases, and 14 bases stayed unmatched. DNA for the CDR3: TGTGCCAGCAGCCACCCGCCAGGACTAGCGGGGGGTTCCACCTACGAGCAGTACTTC. It is translated as CASSHPPGLAGGSTYEQYF.

The V and J genes are TRBV5-1 and TRBJ2-7; TRBD1 matches 7 bases. The CDR3 loop spans 15 amino acids. The germline gives CDR1 SGHRS, CDR2 YFSETQ. The ends lost 0 bases at V and 2 bases at J; junction bases unmatched: 5. CDR3 sequence (DNA): TGCGCCAGCAGCTTGGGGAGACAGGGAACCTACGAGCAGTACTTC. It yields the protein CASSLGRQGTYEQYF.

J is TRBJ1-6 and V is TRBV12-5; maybe TRBD1 (6 bases). Trimming removed 4 bases at V and 9 bases at J, with 13 bases between. Germline-derived CDR1 and CDR2 are LGHNT and FRNRAP. The CDR3 loop spans 14 amino acids. DNA of the CDR3: TGTGCTAGTGGTTCGGGGGGGGCCCCTTCACCCCTCCACTTT. This codes for CASGSGGAPSPLHF.

The chain recombines TRBV5-4 with TRBJ1-6; no firm D call. Germline V gene sequence: CDR1 SGHNT, CDR2 YYREEE (reference sequence). The CDR3 length is 14 residues. Trimming left V 2 bases short and J 5 bases short, with 8 bases between. The CDR3 sequence: CASSFPQNNSPLHF. DNA for the CDR3: TGTGCCAGCAGCTTCCCACAGAATAATTCACCCCTCCACTTT.

V is TRBV30 and J is TRBJ2-1, with 11 positions matching TRBD2. Germline lookup yields CDR1 GTSNPN and CDR2 SVGIG (reference sequence). CDR3 length equals 15 residues. Trimming cost V 5 bases and J 3 bases; bases outside gene matches: 6. The CDR3 region is CAWGSGTSGYNEQFF. The DNA of the CDR3 is TGTGCCTGGGGGTCCGGGACTAGCGGCTACAATGAGCAGTTCTTC.

The chain couples TRBV28 to TRBJ2-5; 13 bases fit TRBD2. The germline gives CDR1 MDHEN, CDR2 SYDVKM. The CDR3 runs 16 residues. Trimming cost V 3 bases and J 5 bases; bases outside gene matches: 6. The CDR3 DNA follows: TGTGCCAGCAGTTTTACTAGCGGGGGGGGGATGGAGACCCAGTACTTC. The encoded protein is CASSFTSGGGMETQYF.

This chain links TRBV19 with TRBJ2-5; D unresolved. Germline V gene sequence: CDR1 LNHDA, CDR2 SQIVND (reference sequence). The CDR3 sequence is 14 residues long. Trimming removed 3 bases at V and 5 bases at J, with 13 bases between. The CDR3 region has the DNA TGTGCCAGTAGTATCGGAGCGCCGCGGGAGACCCAGTACTTC. Translated: CASSIGAPRETQYF. The variable domain in full, with the rest retrieved from reference TRBV19 and TRBJ2-5, is DGGITQSPKYLFRKEGQNVTLSCEQNLNHDAMYWYRQDPGQGLRLIYYSQIVNDFQKGDIAEGYSVSREKKESFPLTVTSAQKNPTAFYLCASSIGAPRETQYFGPGTRLLVL.

V gene TRBV4-1 combines with J gene TRBJ1-5; D is unclear. Germline V gene lookup returns CDR1 MGHRA and CDR2 YSYEKL. The CDR3 extends over 16 amino acids. Trimming left V 1 base short and J 2 bases short, with 12 bases between. The CDR3 reads CASSQGFSEGNQPQHF. The CDR3 region has the DNA TGCGCCAGCAGCCAAGGATTTTCAGAAGGCAATCAGCCCCAGCATTTT.

The rearrangement links TRBV9 to TRBJ2-5, with 7 bases fitting TRBD2. The V gene end was trimmed by 4 bases and the J gene end by 2 bases; junction bases not matched to a gene: 11. CDR3 length: 16 residues. Germline V CDR1 and CDR2: SGDLS, YYNGEE. The CDR3 spells CASSPWGGGRQETQYF. The CDR3 DNA reads TGTGCCAGCAGCCCTTGGGGGGGTGGCCGACAAGAGACCCAGTACTTC.

Details on this clone: The same CDR3 is also encoded by other DNA sequences in this sample. The chain couples TRBV27 to TRBJ2-5, with 9 positions matching TRBD1. CDR1 and CDR2 (germline): MNHEY, SMNVEV (reference sequence). The ends lost 2 bases at V and 1 base at J; junction bases unmatched: 2. This CDR3 has 15 amino acids. The CDR3 sequence is CASSLGTGLQETQYF. CDR3 sequence (DNA): TGTGCCAGCAGTTTAGGGACAGGGCTCCAAGAGACCCAGTACTTC.

V and J are TRBV21-1 and TRBJ1-2; the table gives TRBD1 as D, unverified against the DNA. TRBV21-1 counts as a pseudogene. The CDR3 is made up of 15 amino acids. The CDR3 loop reads CASNPGGQGNYGYTF. The DNA of the CDR3 is TGTGCCAGCAACCCAGGGGGACAGGGGAACTATGGCTACACCTTC.

J is TRBJ1-4 and V is TRBV29-1; D is possibly TRBD1 (5 bases). The germline V gene encodes CDR1 SQVTM and CDR2 ANQGSEA. The CDR3 sequence is 14 residues long. The germline V and J ends were trimmed by 6 bases and 1 base, with 12 bases remaining between them. The CDR3 protein is CSVGHYVTNEKLFF. Here the CDR3 DNA reads TGCAGCGTGGGGCATTATGTAACTAATGAAAAACTGTTTTTT. The whole variable domain, remainder taken from reference TRBV29-1 and TRBJ1-4, is SAVISQKPSRDICQRGTSLTIQCQVDSQVTMMFWYRQQPGQSLTLIATANQGSEATYESGFVIDKFPISRPNLTFSTLTVSNMSPEDSSIYLCSVGHYVTNEKLFFGSGTQLSVL.